This T cell receptor (beta chain) was recorded in a study of T cells in localized non-small cell lung cancer. Clones were read by immunoSEQ multiplex PCR, and TCRdb kept only the in-frame ones, dropping some. The sample has 20,000 to 25,000 clones, 80% to 85% seen once. General observations from the study: The greatest T cell clonality was found in uninvolved adjacent lung (higher than in tumor). Greater blood T cell density accompanied longer overall survival. Appearance in adjacent lung was seen for a median roughly 56 of the top 100 tumor clones.

To note about this clone: Its antigen is as yet unknown.

This CDR3 spans 13 amino acids. Germline CDR1 ENHRY, CDR2 SYGVKD. Trimming removed 0 bases at V and 4 bases at J, with 6 bases between. The chain carries TRBV10-3 and TRBJ1-2; D is uncertain. The origin of this receptor is a man aged 40 to 70 with stage II lung adenocarcinoma. The sample in question was PBMCs, obtained before any cancer treatment. Written as DNA, the CDR3 is TGTGCCATCAGTGAGTCGGGGTCCTATGGCTACACCTTC. Its translation is CAISESGSYGYTF.